This paragraph covers one T cell receptor beta chain sequence. This clone was seen only a few times. Its antigen is unknown. The record has no base qualities; no much larger clone is one base away. The sample is drawn from a study of blood T cell repertoires in COVID-19 (TCRdb year 2020). For context, the study as a whole: Samples covering the acute and convalescent phases of COVID-19 were provided by collaborators in the United States, Italy and Spain. The prospective study material was composed of cDNA or gDNA derived from T cells, B-cell-depleted T cells, or PBMCs. Subjects who had been exposed to COVID-19, were actively infected with it, or had recovered from it provided the deeply sampled blood TCRbeta repertoires that made up the dataset. The repertoires were released in a freely available public database meant as a resource for research on the immune response to SARS-CoV-2. The samples were drawn from the first 160 participants of the ongoing ImmuneRACE study and from 1,254 subjects provided by 6 global collaborators. Sample metadata almost always included a de-identified subject ID, COVID-19 status, age in years and sex. HLA class I and class II types, where available, came from metadata supplied by the sample provider rather than from assay-based typing. General study outcomes and caveats: The quantity of clinical and demographic metadata differed by source and by participant and was supplied without curation.

There are 14 amino acids in the CDR3, from cysteine to phenylalanine inclusive. The sequence is cut down to CDR3 DNA, 42 bases in frame from base 1. CDR1 and CDR2, looked up from the germline V gene, are KGHDR and SFDVKD. V has 3 bases trimmed and J has 6 bases trimmed; junction bases matching no gene number 5. Samples from volunteer blood donors who had recovered from COVID-19 were contributed by a second Seattle source. Whole blood was collected in K2EDTA tubes by collaborating institutions according to the institutions' own protocols. Collaborator samples were shipped for TCRbeta analysis as frozen whole blood, isolated PBMCs, or DNA extracted from either sample type. The immunoSEQ Assay, a bias-controlled multiplex PCR, was used to amplify TCRbeta CDR3 regions from genomic DNA. On the study's bioinformatics: The number of nucleated cells in each sample was estimated by amplification of reference gene primers within the assay. Sequence reads were collapsed and filtered to measure the absolute abundance of every unique TCRbeta CDR3 rearrangement. For each sample, productive Simpson clonality was calculated as the square root of Simpson's diversity index across productive rearrangements. TCRdb holds this immuneACCESS table with in-frame rearrangements only. Some clones are missing; in checked studies, unresolved V genes explain under half, and the rest has no known cause. V and J calls and clone size are copied from that table; D and trimming were computed from the DNA. The sample table contains nearly 200,000 clones; only one count was recorded for nearly 90% of them. The ten largest clones add up to approximately 5.6% of the sample.

Here the chain combines TRBV24-1 and TRBJ2-5; TRBD1 matches 8 bases in the middle. This receptor was identified in a woman aged 40 to 49 who had recovered from COVID-19. Sequencing was carried out using peripheral blood. The DNA is TGTGCCACCAGTGATCCACAGGGGGTGAAGACCCAGTACTTC. This translates into CATSDPQGVKTQYF.